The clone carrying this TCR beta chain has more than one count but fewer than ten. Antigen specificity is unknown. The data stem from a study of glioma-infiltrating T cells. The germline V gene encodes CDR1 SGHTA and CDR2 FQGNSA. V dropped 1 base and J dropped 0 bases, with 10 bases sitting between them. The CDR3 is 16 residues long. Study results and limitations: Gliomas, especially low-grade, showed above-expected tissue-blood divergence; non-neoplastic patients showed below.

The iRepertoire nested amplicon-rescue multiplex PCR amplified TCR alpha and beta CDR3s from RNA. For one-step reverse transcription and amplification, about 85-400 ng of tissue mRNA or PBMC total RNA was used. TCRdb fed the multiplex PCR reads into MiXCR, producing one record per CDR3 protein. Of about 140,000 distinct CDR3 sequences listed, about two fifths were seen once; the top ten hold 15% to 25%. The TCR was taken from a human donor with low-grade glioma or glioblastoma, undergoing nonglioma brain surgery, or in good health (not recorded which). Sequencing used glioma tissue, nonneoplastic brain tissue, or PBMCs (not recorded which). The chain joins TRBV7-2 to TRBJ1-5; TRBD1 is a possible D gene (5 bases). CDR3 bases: TGTGCCAGCAGCTTAGTTGGGGACCCTAGCAATCAGCCCCAGCATTTT. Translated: CASSLVGDPSNQPQHF.